The source of this T cell receptor beta chain is a study of T cells in Graves' hyperthyroidism and ophthalmopathy. V trimming: 4 bases; J trimming: 2 bases; junction bases outside the gene matches: 6. CDR1 and CDR2 (germline): SGHTS, YDEGEE. This CDR3 has 15 amino acids. Notes on the study in general: Onset of ophthalmopathy came a median roughly 6.4 months after the model predicted it.

For this clonotype: Its antigen is not identified.

Using RNA transcripts as the source, TCR beta CDR3 regions were amplified. Using the HTBI primer set, a first-round RT-PCR was run on the TCR CDR3. TCRdb ran MiXCR on the multiplex PCR reads and lists one entry per CDR3 protein. The table includes hundreds of thousands of distinct CDR3 sequences, more than 20% detected once. The chain employs TRBV5-8 and TRBJ1-5; TRBD1 agrees at 7 bases. The clonotype originates from a young man with Graves' ophthalmopathy. Source material: blood. The CDR3 protein is CASSMTGRGNQPQHF. For the CDR3, the DNA is TGTGCCAGCAGCATGACAGGGCGTGGCAATCAGCCCCAGCATTTT.